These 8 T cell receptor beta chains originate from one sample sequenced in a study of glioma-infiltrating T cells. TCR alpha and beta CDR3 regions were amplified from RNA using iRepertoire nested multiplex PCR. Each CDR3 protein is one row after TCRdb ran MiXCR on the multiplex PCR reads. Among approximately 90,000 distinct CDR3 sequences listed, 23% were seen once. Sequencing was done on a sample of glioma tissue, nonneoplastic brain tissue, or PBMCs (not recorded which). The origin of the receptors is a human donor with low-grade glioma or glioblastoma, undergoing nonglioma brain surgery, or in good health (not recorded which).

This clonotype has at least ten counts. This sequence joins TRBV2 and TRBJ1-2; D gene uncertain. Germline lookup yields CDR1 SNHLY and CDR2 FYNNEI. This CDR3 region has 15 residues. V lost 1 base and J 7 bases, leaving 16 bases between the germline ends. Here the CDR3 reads CASSEEATILLGYTF. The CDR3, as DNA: TGTGCCAGCAGTGAAGAGGCGACAATTCTACTTGGCTACACCTTC.

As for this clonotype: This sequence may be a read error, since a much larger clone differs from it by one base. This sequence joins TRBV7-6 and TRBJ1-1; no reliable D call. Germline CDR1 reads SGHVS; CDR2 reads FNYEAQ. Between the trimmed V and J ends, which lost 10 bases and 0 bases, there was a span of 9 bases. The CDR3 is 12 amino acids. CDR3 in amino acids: CATEGLNTEAFF. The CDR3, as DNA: TGTGCCACCGAAGGTTTGAACACTGAAGCTTTCTTT.

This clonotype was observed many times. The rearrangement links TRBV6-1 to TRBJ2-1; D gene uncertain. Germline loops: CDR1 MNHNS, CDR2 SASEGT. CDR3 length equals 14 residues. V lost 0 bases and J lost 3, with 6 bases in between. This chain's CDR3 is CASSEAEYYNEQFF. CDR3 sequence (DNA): TGTGCCAGCAGTGAAGCGGAATACTACAATGAGCAGTTCTTC.

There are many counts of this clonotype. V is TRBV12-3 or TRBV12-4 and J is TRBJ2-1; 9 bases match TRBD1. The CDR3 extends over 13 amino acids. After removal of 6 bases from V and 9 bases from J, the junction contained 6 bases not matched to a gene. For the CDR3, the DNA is TGTGCCAGCAGCAGGACAGGGGTCGGTGAGCAGTTCTTC. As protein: CASSRTGVGEQFF.

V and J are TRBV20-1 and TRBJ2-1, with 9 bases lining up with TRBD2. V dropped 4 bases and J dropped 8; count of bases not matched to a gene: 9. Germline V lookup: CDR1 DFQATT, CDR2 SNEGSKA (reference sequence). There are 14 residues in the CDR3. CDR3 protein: CSANLAGPPYEQFF. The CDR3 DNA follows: TGCAGTGCTAATCTAGCGGGACCACCCTATGAGCAGTTCTTC.

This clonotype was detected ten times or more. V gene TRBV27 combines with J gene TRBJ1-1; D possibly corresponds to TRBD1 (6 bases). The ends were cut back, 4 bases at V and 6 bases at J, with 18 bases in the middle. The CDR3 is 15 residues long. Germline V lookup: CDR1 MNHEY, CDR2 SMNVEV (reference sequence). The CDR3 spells CASSSITPGEAEAFF. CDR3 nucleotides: TGTGCCAGCAGTTCAATAACCCCAGGGGAAGCTGAAGCTTTCTTT.

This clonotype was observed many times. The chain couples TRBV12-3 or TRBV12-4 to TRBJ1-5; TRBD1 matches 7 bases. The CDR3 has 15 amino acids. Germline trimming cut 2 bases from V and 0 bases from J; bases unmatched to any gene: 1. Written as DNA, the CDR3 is TGTGCCAGCAGTTTATACAGGGGTAGCAATCAGCCCCAGCATTTT. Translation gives CASSLYRGSNQPQHF.

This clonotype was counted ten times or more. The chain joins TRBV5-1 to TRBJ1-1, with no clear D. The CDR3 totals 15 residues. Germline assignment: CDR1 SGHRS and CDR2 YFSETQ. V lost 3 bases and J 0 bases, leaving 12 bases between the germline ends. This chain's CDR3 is CASSSAGSMNTEAFF. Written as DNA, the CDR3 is TGCGCCAGCAGCTCGGCCGGGAGCATGAACACTGAAGCTTTCTTT.